The source of this TCR beta chain is a study of T cells in Graves' hyperthyroidism and ophthalmopathy. Turning to the study itself: Peripheral blood was acquired at first diagnosis, ahead of any therapy whatsoever. Whole-study results and caveats: Blood also showed most of the thyroid clonotypes that were expanded above 0.001.

This clonotype has at least ten counts. Its specificity is unknown. Amplification of TCR beta CDR3 regions used RNA as the template. First-round RT-PCR of the TCR CDR3 relied on the HTBI primer set. TCRdb reprocessed the multiplex PCR reads via MiXCR and lists one record per CDR3 protein. Seen here are around 600,000 distinct CDR3 sequences, 11% to 15% observed once, and the top ten hold roughly 7%. Per germline, CDR1 KGHSH and CDR2 LQKENI. The ends were cut back, 5 bases at V and 4 bases at J, with 17 bases in the middle. The length of the CDR3 is 16 residues. Uncontrolled infection, other autoimmune disease, pregnancy or lactation disqualified patients from enrolment. PBMCs were collected from an approximately 9.4 ml volume of fresh peripheral blood.

The TCR comes from a woman aged 18-29 years with Graves' ophthalmopathy. Material: blood. J is TRBJ2-2 and V is TRBV18; D might be TRBD2 (6 bases). The DNA for the CDR3 is TGTGCCAGCTCAAGGCGGGAACGCGGAGGCACCGGGGAGCTGTTTTTT. Translated, it gives CASSRRERGGTGELFF.